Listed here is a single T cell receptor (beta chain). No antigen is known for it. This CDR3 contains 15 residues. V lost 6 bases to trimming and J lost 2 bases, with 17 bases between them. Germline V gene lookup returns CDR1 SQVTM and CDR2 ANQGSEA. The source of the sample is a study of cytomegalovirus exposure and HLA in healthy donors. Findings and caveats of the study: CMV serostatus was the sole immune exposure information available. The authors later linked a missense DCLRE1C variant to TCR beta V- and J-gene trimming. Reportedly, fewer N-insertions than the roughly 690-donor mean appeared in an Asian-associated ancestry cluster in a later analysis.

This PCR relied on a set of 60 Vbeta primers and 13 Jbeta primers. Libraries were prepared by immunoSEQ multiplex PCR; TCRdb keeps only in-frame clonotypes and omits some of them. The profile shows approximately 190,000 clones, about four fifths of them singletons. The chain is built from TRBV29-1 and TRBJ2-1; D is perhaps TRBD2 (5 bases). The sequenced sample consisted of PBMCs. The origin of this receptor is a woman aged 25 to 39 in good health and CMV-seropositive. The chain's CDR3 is CSVAAWAGAYNEQFF. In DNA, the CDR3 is TGCAGCGTGGCGGCGTGGGCGGGTGCCTACAATGAGCAGTTCTTC.